This TCR beta chain was captured by sequencing in a study of vaccination and CD4 T cells after COVID-19. Study-level background: Nasal swab PCR identified SARS-CoV-2 in the convalescent patients, of whom fewer than 10 were mild and one severe. Study observations and caveats: The median proportion of reactive clones detected only post-vaccination in convalescent patients was around 86%.

Cultured CD4+ T cell DNA underwent sequencing with the Oncomine TCR Beta short-read assay. Each CDR3 protein gets one entry after TCRdb re-called the PCR reads with MiXCR. This sample yields under 25,000 distinct CDR3 sequences, of which roughly 40% are seen a single time; 20% to 30% belongs to the top ten. As for this clonotype: What it recognizes is unknown.

Treatment in this sample: roughly 11-day PBMC culture with coronavirus spike peptide pools or control peptides (ViraFEST assay). Once peptide pools had expanded antigen-specific T cells, ViraFEST sequenced TCRs. Here the sequenced sample was CD4+ T cells from blood, cultured in vitro, taken before SARS-CoV-2 vaccination. This TCR was sampled from a human donor who had recovered from COVID-19.

CDR3 nucleotide sequence: TGTGCCAGCAGCCGAGTCGGGCAGGGTGGGAACACTGAAGCTTTCTTT. Its translation: CASSRVGQGGNTEAFF. This sequence joins TRBV5-6 and TRBJ1-1, with TRBD1 as a possible D gene (5 bases). Germline V gives CDR1 SGHDT, CDR2 YYEEEE. CDR3 length: 16 amino acids. Trimming removed 4 bases at V and 1 base at J, with 17 bases between.